These 32 T cell receptor beta chains share one sample of origin, sequenced in a study of cytomegalovirus exposure and HLA in healthy donors. A multiplex PCR was run with 60 Vbeta primers and 13 Jbeta primers. Here immunoSEQ multiplex PCR was the method, and the copy in TCRdb shows in-frame clones only, minus some. The sample comprises around 94,000 clones, roughly 76% of which are singletons, and roughly 19% rests with the top ten. Sequencing input: PBMCs. These receptor sequences come from a woman aged 55-69 years in good health and CMV-seropositive.

This clone occurred a few times. The J gene is TRBJ1-4, the V gene TRBV30; D ambiguous. The CDR3 extends over 13 amino acids. Germline V gene sequence: CDR1 GTSNPN, CDR2 SVGIG (reference sequence). V shed 1 base and J shed 7 bases, with 10 bases lying between them. The CDR3 sequence: CAWSETVIEKLFF. The CDR3 coding sequence is TGTGCCTGGAGTGAAACGGTTATTGAAAAACTGTTTTTT.

The J gene is TRBJ2-1, the V gene TRBV10-3; 14 nucleotides agree with TRBD2. The V gene end was trimmed by 3 bases and the J gene end by 15 bases; junction bases not matched to a gene: 13. The CDR3 is 16 amino acids. CDR1 and CDR2 (germline): ENHRY, SYGVKD. The CDR3: CAISDPGLAGEYARFF. As DNA, the CDR3 is TGTGCCATCAGTGATCCGGGACTAGCGGGAGAGTATGCTCGGTTCTTC.

The V gene is TRBV10-3, the J gene TRBJ1-3; possible D gene TRBD1, 5 bases. V gave up 7 bases and J gave up 3 bases, with 10 bases separating them. This CDR3 has 13 amino acids. Germline assignment: CDR1 ENHRY and CDR2 SYGVKD. The CDR3 sequence is CAITFGHGNTIYF. CDR3 DNA sequence: TGTGCCATCACCTTCGGACATGGAAACACCATATATTTT.

The chain combines TRBV2 with TRBJ2-5; TRBD1 matches at 7 bases. Matching the DNA end better, TRBJ2-7 makes the J call doubtful. The CDR3 totals 11 residues. CDR1 and CDR2 (germline): SNHLY, FYNNEI. This CDR3 is CASGTDYEQYF. The CDR3 bases are TGTGCCAGTGGGACAGACTACGAGCAGTACTTC.

The chain is built from TRBV27 and TRBJ2-1; 7 bases line up with TRBD2. The CDR3 loop spans 14 amino acids. The V and J ends lost 6 bases and 6 bases, in that order; junction bases with no gene match: 8. Germline loops: CDR1 MNHEY, CDR2 SMNVEV (reference sequence). This CDR3 is CASRSGGSSNEQFF. The CDR3 nucleotides are TGTGCCAGCAGATCTGGCGGGAGCTCCAATGAGCAGTTCTTC.

This clone has a handful of counts. The chain employs TRBV19 and TRBJ1-5; D perhaps matches TRBD1 (5 bases). Germline lookup yields CDR1 LNHDA and CDR2 SQIVND (reference sequence). The CDR3 loop spans 13 amino acids. V lost 4 bases to trimming and J lost 7 bases, with 11 bases between them. This CDR3 is CASSTGYGQPQHF. The CDR3 DNA is TGTGCCAGTAGTACAGGGTACGGGCAGCCCCAGCATTTT.

The J gene is TRBJ2-3, the V gene TRBV4-1, with D maybe TRBD1 (5 bases). The CDR3 is made up of 15 amino acids. The V gene lost 1 base and the J gene lost 6 bases, with 14 bases spanning the gap. Germline-derived CDR1 and CDR2 are MGHRA and YSYEKL. The CDR3 reads CASSQVGAKADTQYF. The CDR3 DNA reads TGCGCCAGCAGCCAAGTAGGGGCCAAGGCGGATACGCAGTATTTT.

This rearrangement joins TRBV25-1 to TRBJ2-1, with D uncertain. Trimming left V 3 bases short and J 12 bases short, with 15 bases between. The CDR3 totals 13 residues. Per the germline V gene, CDR1 is MGHDK and CDR2 is SYGVNS. The CDR3 coding sequence is TGTGCCAGCAGTGACCCTAACGACTTAGGGCAGTTCTTC. Amino acids: CASSDPNDLGQFF.

The genes are TRBV14 and TRBJ1-2; weak D call: TRBD1 (6 bases). The V end lost 2 bases, the J end lost 4 bases, and 17 bases lay between the germline ends. There are 16 residues in the CDR3. In germline, CDR1 is SGHDN, CDR2 FVKESK. CDR3 bases: TGTGCCAGCAGCCAAACAGGGACGGGCGGCATCTATGGCTACACCTTC. It translates to CASSQTGTGGIYGYTF.

This clone was found a few times. The chain has TRBV19 and TRBJ1-2; D unresolved. Per the germline V gene, CDR1 is LNHDA and CDR2 is SQIVND (reference sequence). V lost 3 bases, J lost 4 bases, and 9 bases lay in between. The CDR3 runs to 13 residues. Here the CDR3 reads CASSIRRSYGYTF. CDR3 nucleotide sequence: TGTGCCAGTAGTATCCGGCGGAGCTATGGCTACACCTTC. Based on the CDR3 plus reference TRBV19 and TRBJ1-2, the full variable domain is DGGITQSPKYLFRKEGQNVTLSCEQNLNHDAMYWYRQDPGQGLRLIYYSQIVNDFQKGDIAEGYSVSREKKESFPLTVTSAQKNPTAFYLCASSIRRSYGYTFGSGTRLTVV.

This clone appeared once. The J gene is TRBJ1-5, the V gene TRBV27, with 7 bases lining up with TRBD1. From germline, CDR1 is MNHEY and CDR2 SMNVEV (reference sequence). The CDR3 spans 16 residues. Germline trimming cut 6 bases from V and 0 bases from J; bases unmatched to any gene: 8. CDR3 residues: CASRGRGEYSNQPQHF. The CDR3 coding sequence is TGTGCCAGCAGGGGCAGGGGGGAGTATAGCAATCAGCCCCAGCATTTT.

The chain couples TRBV5-4 to TRBJ1-4; 10 bases align to TRBD1. Trimming cost V 0 bases and J 5 bases; bases outside gene matches: 13. CDR3 length: 19 residues. Germline V CDR1 and CDR2: SGHNT, YYREEE (reference sequence). The CDR3 is CASSLVAGTGVLKNEKLFF. The CDR3 DNA reads as TGTGCCAGCAGCTTGGTGGCCGGGACAGGGGTTTTGAAGAATGAAAAACTGTTTTTT. Variable domain in full (rest from reference TRBV5-4 and TRBJ1-4): ETGVTQSPTHLIKTRGQQVTLRCSSQSGHNTVSWYQQALGQGPQFIFQYYREEENGRGNFPPRFSGLQFPNYSSELNVNALELDDSALYLCASSLVAGTGVLKNEKLFFGSGTQLSVL.

This clone was seen a single time. This chain links TRBV30 with TRBJ2-2; 11 bases fit TRBD2. The trim removed 0 bases at V and 6 bases at J, leaving 12 bases unmatched. Looked up from germline, CDR1 is GTSNPN and CDR2 is SVGIG (reference sequence). The CDR3 spans 18 residues. CDR3 coding DNA: TGTGCCTGGAGTGTAATGAGGCCCACTAGCGGGAGATCCGGGGAGCTGTTTTTT. Its protein product is CAWSVMRPTSGRSGELFF.

This sequence joins TRBV2 and TRBJ1-1; 11 bases align to TRBD1. The V gene end was trimmed by 5 bases and the J gene end by 0 bases; junction bases not matched to a gene: 2. Germline V gene lookup returns CDR1 SNHLY and CDR2 FYNNEI. This CDR3 has 15 amino acids. CDR3 in DNA: TGTGCCAGCAGTCGGACAGGGGGCGTGAACACTGAAGCTTTCTTT. As protein: CASSRTGGVNTEAFF. Complete variable domain (other parts from reference TRBV2 and TRBJ1-1): EPEVTQTPSHQVTQMGQEVILRCVPISNHLYFYWYRQILGQKVEFLVSFYNNEISEKSEIFDDQFSVERPDGSNFTLKIRSTKLEDSAMYFCASSRTGGVNTEAFFGQGTRLTVV.

The genes are TRBV30 and TRBJ2-7, with 11 bases aligning to TRBD2. The CDR3 length is 16 residues. Trimming cost V 3 bases and J 3 bases; bases outside gene matches: 10. CDR1 is GTSNPN and CDR2 is SVGIG in the germline V gene (reference sequence). The CDR3 DNA follows: TGTGCCTGGAGGGAAATAACTAGCGGGAGACTCTACGAGCAGTACTTC. Translation gives CAWREITSGRLYEQYF.

The rearrangement joins TRBV7-9 to TRBJ2-3; 13 bases are shared with TRBD2. CDR3 length equals 17 residues. CDR1 is SEHNR, CDR2 FQNEAQ, per germline (reference sequence). The J segment lost 5 bases and the V segment lost 3 bases, leaving 8 bases of the junction unmatched. The CDR3 DNA sequence: TGTGCCAGCAGCTTGAAGGGGACTAGCGGGACGGGAGATACGCAGTATTTT. Translation: CASSLKGTSGTGDTQYF.

The rearrangement uses TRBV10-2 and TRBJ2-5; 12 bases map to TRBD2. The germline gives CDR1 WSHSY, CDR2 SAAADI. The V gene end was trimmed by 2 bases and the J gene end by 14 bases; junction bases not matched to a gene: 3. The CDR3 totals 12 residues. The CDR3 is CASSEGLAGIYF. CDR3 coding DNA: TGCGCCAGCAGTGAGGGACTAGCGGGAATTTACTTC.

The chain is built from TRBV5-1 and TRBJ2-5; 10 bases map to TRBD2. The CDR3 is made up of 14 amino acids. V trimming: 3 bases; J trimming: 5 bases; junction bases outside the gene matches: 4. Germline V lookup: CDR1 SGHRS, CDR2 YFSETQ. Here the CDR3 reads CASSSSGSRETQYF. The CDR3 DNA follows: TGCGCCAGCAGCTCTAGCGGGAGCCGGGAGACCCAGTACTTC.

The chain combines TRBV4-1 with TRBJ2-7, with TRBD2 identical over 15 bases. Unmatched junction bases numbered 9, after V lost 5 bases and J lost 7 bases. Germline CDR1 MGHRA, CDR2 YSYEKL. The CDR3 loop spans 16 amino acids. The CDR3 DNA is TGCGCCAGCAGCGACCGGACTAGCGGGAGGGCTCCGGAGCAGTACTTC. Translating gives CASSDRTSGRAPEQYF.

The chain combines TRBV27 with TRBJ2-7; a possible D gene is TRBD2 (6 bases). Germline V CDR1 and CDR2: MNHEY, SMNVEV (reference sequence). CDR3 size: 13 residues. V shed 10 bases and J shed 4 bases, with 17 bases lying between them. The CDR3 region is CAIGPGGRYEQYF. In DNA form, the CDR3 reads TGTGCCATTGGACCCGGAGGGAGGTACGAGCAGTACTTC.

The gene calls are TRBV19 and TRBJ2-1; the match to TRBD1 covers 7 bases. CDR3 length equals 14 residues. CDR1 and CDR2 from the germline V gene are LNHDA and SQIVND (reference sequence). The junction had 5 bases not matched to a gene; V was cut back by 7 bases and J by 2 bases. CDR3 region: CASKEQGTYNEQFF. The CDR3 DNA reads as TGTGCCAGTAAGGAACAGGGGACCTACAATGAGCAGTTCTTC.

This sequence joins TRBV11-2 and TRBJ1-1; D ambiguous. Germline V gene data show CDR1 as SGHAT and CDR2 as FQNNGV. Trimming stripped 4 bases from V and 2 bases from J, with 14 bases between. The CDR3 covers 15 residues. CDR3 amino acids: CASSYSSQTNTEAFF. CDR3 DNA: TGTGCCAGCAGCTACTCGAGCCAAACTAACACTGAAGCTTTCTTT.

The rearrangement joins TRBV6-5 to TRBJ2-4; 8 bases map to TRBD1. The CDR3 sequence is 14 residues long. The germline gives CDR1 MNHEY, CDR2 SVGAGI. V lost 5 bases, J lost 6 bases, and 6 bases stayed unmatched. Written as DNA, the CDR3 is TGTGCCAGCAGTGGGCAGGGGGCCGGAAACATTCAGTACTTC. Amino acids: CASSGQGAGNIQYF.

J is TRBJ1-1 and V is TRBV10-2; unclear D gene. The CDR3 sequence is 13 residues long. V was clipped by 8 bases and J by 0 bases, with 10 bases between them. Looked up from germline, CDR1 is WSHSY and CDR2 is SAAADI. This CDR3 is CASQDPMNTEAFF. CDR3 coding DNA: TGCGCCAGCCAGGATCCTATGAACACTGAAGCTTTCTTT.

This clone was observed once. The chain carries TRBV6-6 and TRBJ2-6; D possibly corresponds to TRBD2 (6 bases). Germline CDR1 MNHNY, CDR2 SVGAGI (reference sequence). CDR3 size: 15 residues. Trimming shortened V by 5 bases and J by 2 bases, and 10 bases separated the two germline ends. The CDR3 region is CASSQRTTGANVLTF. The DNA for the CDR3 is TGTGCCAGCAGTCAACGGACTACTGGGGCCAACGTCCTGACTTTC.

The rearrangement joins TRBV5-4 to TRBJ2-5; 7 bases are shared with TRBD1. V was pared by 4 bases and J by 5 bases, with 5 bases of the junction left unmatched. The germline V gene encodes CDR1 SGHNT and CDR2 YYREEE (reference sequence). The CDR3 runs 13 residues. The CDR3: CASSQGQVETQYF. The CDR3 nucleotides read TGTGCCAGCAGCCAAGGACAGGTCGAGACCCAGTACTTC.

This chain uses TRBV7-9 with TRBJ2-6; 10 bases align to TRBD1. The junction had 14 bases not matched to a gene; V was cut back by 5 bases and J by 4 bases. The CDR3 sequence is 19 residues long. Germline V gene data show CDR1 as SEHNR and CDR2 as FQNEAQ (reference sequence). Here the CDR3 reads CASSQSTRDRGSGANVLTF. In DNA form, the CDR3 reads TGTGCCAGCAGCCAGAGTACCCGGGACAGGGGATCCGGGGCCAACGTCCTGACTTTC. Based on the CDR3 plus reference TRBV7-9 and TRBJ2-6, the full variable domain is DTGVSQNPRHKITKRGQNVTFRCDPISEHNRLYWYRQTLGQGPEFLTYFQNEAQLEKSRLLSDRFSAERPKGSFSTLEIQRTEQGDSAMYLCASSQSTRDRGSGANVLTFGAGSRLTVL.

The chain has TRBV6-5 and TRBJ2-7, with a weak D call TRBD1 (5 bases). Germline CDR1 is MNHEY and CDR2 is SVGAGI. The CDR3 is 14 residues long. V dropped 0 bases and J dropped 3 bases, with 9 bases sitting between them. CDR3: CASSYSGAGYEQYF. The CDR3 DNA is TGTGCCAGCAGTTACTCTGGGGCTGGCTACGAGCAGTACTTC.

The gene calls are TRBV29-1 and TRBJ1-1; possibly TRBD1 for D (5 bases). The germline V gene encodes CDR1 SQVTM and CDR2 ANQGSEA. Deletions cut 4 bases from V and 6 bases from J, with 15 bases between. The CDR3 consists of 13 residues. The CDR3: CSVAGGIRAEAFF. For the CDR3, the DNA is TGCAGCGTTGCCGGGGGAATTAGGGCTGAAGCTTTCTTT.

The rearrangement uses TRBV4-2 and TRBJ1-2; 8 bases are shared with TRBD1. The V segment lost 0 bases and the J segment 8 bases; nucleotides outside the gene matches: 11. The CDR3 has 16 amino acids. Germline CDR1 reads LGHNA; CDR2 reads YNFKEQ. Here the CDR3 reads CASSQDPQGAPGGYTF. In nucleotides, the CDR3 is TGTGCCAGCAGCCAAGATCCGCAGGGGGCGCCAGGAGGCTACACCTTC.

This clone was counted once. The chain employs TRBV6-5 and TRBJ1-1, with a possible D match to TRBD1 (6 bases). V gave up 0 bases and J gave up 8 bases, with 10 bases separating them. The CDR3 sequence is 13 residues long. The germline V gene has CDR1 MNHEY and CDR2 SVGAGI. CDR3: CASSYSLTGEAFF. DNA for the CDR3: TGTGCCAGCAGTTACTCCTTAACAGGGGAAGCTTTCTTT.

V gene TRBV5-5 combines with J gene TRBJ1-1; 7 bases agree with TRBD1. The germline V gene has CDR1 SGHKS and CDR2 YYEKEE (reference sequence). The CDR3 extends over 12 amino acids. The trim removed 3 bases at V and 6 bases at J, leaving 2 bases unmatched. The CDR3 nucleotides read TGTGCCAGCAGCTCCGGGACAGCTGAAGCTTTCTTT. Protein product: CASSSGTAEAFF.